The 17 T cell receptor beta chains in this list originate from one sample, sequenced in a study of blood T cell repertoires in COVID-19. Only in-frame clones appear in the TCRdb table, and some are missing; sequencing was by immunoSEQ multiplex PCR. This table has approximately 160,000 clones, over 80% appearing once. Sequenced sample: PBMCs or T cells enriched from blood (not recorded which). Receptors were obtained from a woman aged 45-59 years who had recovered from COVID-19.

J is TRBJ2-1 and V is TRBV4-3, with 13 bases aligning to TRBD2. CDR1 LGHNA and CDR2 YSLEER come from the germline V gene. The trim removed 4 bases at V and 10 bases at J, leaving 13 bases unmatched. CDR3 length equals 17 residues. As DNA, the CDR3 is TGCGCCAGCAGCCGTCAAACTTCCGGGACTAGCGGGGCGGAGCAGTTCTTC. Translating it yields CASSRQTSGTSGAEQFF.

This clone came up a few times. This rearrangement joins TRBV6-5 to TRBJ1-3, with D perhaps TRBD1 (6 bases). Trimming left V 0 bases short and J 4 bases short, with 13 bases between. This CDR3 contains 16 residues. Germline V CDR1 and CDR2: MNHEY, SVGAGI. The CDR3 region is CASSYSTGGQGNTIYF. CDR3 nucleotide sequence: TGTGCCAGCAGTTACTCGACGGGGGGCCAAGGAAACACCATATATTTT.

This rearrangement joins TRBV18 to TRBJ1-5, with D possibly being TRBD1 (5 bases). The CDR3 runs 17 residues. With 3 bases removed from V and 0 bases from J, the gap between germline ends came to 15 bases. Germline V gene sequence: CDR1 KGHSH, CDR2 LQKENI. The CDR3, as DNA: TGTGCCAGCTCACCCGCCTTAGGGGCCTATAGCAATCAGCCCCAGCATTTT. Its translation is CASSPALGAYSNQPQHF.

The V and J genes are TRBV5-1 and TRBJ1-6, with TRBD1 identical over 7 bases. The V gene's germline CDR1 is SGHRS and CDR2 YFSETQ. The J segment lost 6 bases and the V segment lost 0 bases, leaving 9 bases of the junction unmatched. The CDR3 spans 17 residues. Here the CDR3 DNA reads TGCGCCAGCAGCTTGGGGCCATTACAGGGGAGTAATTCACCCCTCCACTTT. Encoded protein: CASSLGPLQGSNSPLHF.

This clone was recorded once. The chain has TRBV5-1 and TRBJ1-2; 7 bases agree with TRBD1. V was clipped by 0 bases and J by 4 bases; unmatched bases: 6. The CDR3 is 15 amino acids. Germline V gene sequence: CDR1 SGHRS, CDR2 YFSETQ. The CDR3 coding sequence is TGCGCCAGCAGCTTGGAGGACAGGAGATTCTATGGCTACACCTTC. Its translation: CASSLEDRRFYGYTF.

The rearrangement links TRBV19 to TRBJ2-3, with 10 nucleotides matching TRBD2. J lost 3 bases, V lost 6 bases, and 0 bases had no gene match. Germline assignment: CDR1 LNHDA and CDR2 SQIVND (reference sequence). CDR3 length: 13 residues. The CDR3 spells CASRLAGTDTQYF. Written as DNA, the CDR3 is TGTGCCAGTAGACTAGCGGGGACAGATACGCAGTATTTT.

The chain links TRBV7-6 to TRBJ1-5; 9 nucleotides line up with TRBD1. The ends lost 1 base at V and 6 bases at J; junction bases unmatched: 4. The germline gives CDR1 SGHVS, CDR2 FNYEAQ. The CDR3 spans 15 residues. The CDR3: CASSLGTGVGQPQHF. In DNA form, the CDR3 reads TGTGCCAGCAGCTTAGGGACAGGGGTTGGTCAGCCCCAGCATTTT.

This clone has only one observation. This CDR3 is CASRPLGVRDETEAFF. The CDR3 nucleotides are TGTGCCAGCAGACCTCTCGGCGTGAGGGATGAGACTGAAGCTTTCTTT. The chain uses TRBV7-8 and TRBJ1-1; D not certain. The V gene lost 6 bases and the J gene lost 5 bases, with 22 bases spanning the gap. The CDR3 runs to 16 residues. Per the germline V gene, CDR1 is SGHVS and CDR2 is FQNEAQ.

The chain recombines TRBV27 with TRBJ1-1, with 12 bases identical to TRBD1. There are 15 residues in the CDR3. In germline, CDR1 is MNHEY, CDR2 SMNVEV (reference sequence). After removal of 5 bases from V and 11 bases from J, the junction contained 12 bases not matched to a gene. The CDR3 reads CASSPLSGTGGLAFF. CDR3 nucleotides: TGTGCCAGCAGTCCGCTATCCGGGACAGGGGGCCTGGCTTTCTTT.

V gene TRBV4-1 combines with J gene TRBJ1-5; unclear D gene. Trimming left V 4 bases short and J 0 bases short, with 10 bases between. Germline V gene data show CDR1 as MGHRA and CDR2 as YSYEKL. The CDR3 loop spans 15 amino acids. Here the CDR3 reads CASSPSLNSNQPQHF. The CDR3 DNA reads as TGCGCCAGCAGCCCGTCCTTAAATAGCAATCAGCCCCAGCATTTT.

The genes are TRBV5-4 and TRBJ1-1; D gene unclear. Trimming took 3 bases from V and 4 from J, leaving 10 bases between them. Germline V gene lookup returns CDR1 SGHNT and CDR2 YYREEE (reference sequence). The CDR3 length is 13 residues. For the CDR3, the DNA is TGTGCCAGCAGCTCGGTAATTGCCACTGAAGCTTTCTTT. Its protein product is CASSSVIATEAFF.

The sample holds one count of this clone. The rearrangement joins TRBV30 to TRBJ1-5; 8 nucleotides match TRBD1. CDR3 size: 15 residues. Unmatched junction bases numbered 9, after V lost 5 bases and J lost 3 bases. The germline CDR1 and CDR2 sequences are GTSNPN and SVGIG (reference sequence). The CDR3 protein is CAWESQGAVNQPQHF. The CDR3 bases are TGTGCCTGGGAGAGTCAGGGGGCAGTCAATCAGCCCCAGCATTTT.

The gene calls are TRBV7-9 and TRBJ2-3; no definite D call. The germline V and J ends were trimmed by 2 bases and 4 bases, with 4 bases remaining between them. This CDR3 region has 12 residues. Germline-derived CDR1 and CDR2 are SEHNR and FQNEAQ (reference sequence). CDR3 sequence: CASSLTSDTQYF. The CDR3 DNA follows: TGTGCCAGCAGCTTAACATCAGATACGCAGTATTTT.

V and J are TRBV5-4 and TRBJ1-2; the D is unclear. The germline V and J ends were trimmed by 1 base and 7 bases, with 5 bases remaining between them. From germline, CDR1 is SGHNT and CDR2 YYREEE (reference sequence). This CDR3 comprises 11 residues. This CDR3 is CASSLTGGYTF. The DNA of the CDR3 is TGTGCCAGCAGCTTGACGGGTGGCTACACCTTC.

This chain joins TRBV5-5 and TRBJ1-2; TRBD1 agrees at 9 bases. Germline-derived CDR1 and CDR2 are SGHKS and YYEKEE (reference sequence). V was clipped by 4 bases and J by 1 base; unmatched bases: 5. The CDR3 totals 15 residues. The CDR3 reads CASSPQGALNYGYTF. The DNA of the CDR3 is TGTGCCAGCAGCCCACAGGGGGCGCTTAACTATGGCTACACCTTC.

This clone showed up just a few times. The rearrangement joins TRBV3-1 (or the pseudogene TRBV3-2) to TRBJ2-3; 7 nucleotides match TRBD2. Trimming took 3 bases from V and 2 from J; bases not matched to a gene: 2. Germline V gives CDR1 LGHDT, CDR2 YNNKEL (reference sequence). The CDR3 length is 14 residues. The CDR3 DNA follows: TGTGCCAGCAGCCAGGGGGGGATCACAGATACGCAGTATTTT. This encodes CASSQGGITDTQYF.

The genes are TRBV2 and TRBJ1-3, with D possibly matching TRBD1 (5 bases). Trimming removed 7 bases at V and 0 bases at J, with 13 bases between. The CDR3 length is 15 residues. The germline V gene encodes CDR1 SNHLY and CDR2 FYNNEI. This CDR3 is CASTPSGTSGNTIYF. In DNA, the CDR3 is TGTGCCAGCACCCCAAGCGGGACCTCTGGAAACACCATATATTTT.